This record concerns one TCR beta chain sequence. Its antigen is as yet unknown. Per the germline V gene, CDR1 is SGHAT and CDR2 is FQNNGV. The CDR3 runs 15 residues. Trimming pared 2 bases from V and 3 bases from J, leaving 13 bases between. This entry is derived from a study of PD-1 blockade in classical Hodgkin lymphoma. All the patients suffered relapse after autologous stem cell transplantation, and brentuximab vedotin exposure differed. The best responses consisted of complete response, partial response or progressive disease. Broader study findings: Newly diagnosed patients were reported to start with lower TCR diversity than healthy donors.

Method: immunoSEQ multiplex PCR; TCRdb's copy keeps in-frame clones and lacks some. The sample yields about 93,000 clones, 81% seen once. The sequences come from peripheral blood mononuclear cells (PBMCs), collected before the second cycle of nivolumab. This clonotype was sampled from a human donor with classical Hodgkin lymphoma. This chain joins TRBV11-2 and TRBJ2-5; D possibly uses TRBD1 or TRBD2 (6 bases each). The CDR3 nucleotides are TGTGCCAGCAGCTTAAGGGGGGCTCTGGAAGAGACCCAGTACTTC. It codes for CASSLRGALEETQYF.